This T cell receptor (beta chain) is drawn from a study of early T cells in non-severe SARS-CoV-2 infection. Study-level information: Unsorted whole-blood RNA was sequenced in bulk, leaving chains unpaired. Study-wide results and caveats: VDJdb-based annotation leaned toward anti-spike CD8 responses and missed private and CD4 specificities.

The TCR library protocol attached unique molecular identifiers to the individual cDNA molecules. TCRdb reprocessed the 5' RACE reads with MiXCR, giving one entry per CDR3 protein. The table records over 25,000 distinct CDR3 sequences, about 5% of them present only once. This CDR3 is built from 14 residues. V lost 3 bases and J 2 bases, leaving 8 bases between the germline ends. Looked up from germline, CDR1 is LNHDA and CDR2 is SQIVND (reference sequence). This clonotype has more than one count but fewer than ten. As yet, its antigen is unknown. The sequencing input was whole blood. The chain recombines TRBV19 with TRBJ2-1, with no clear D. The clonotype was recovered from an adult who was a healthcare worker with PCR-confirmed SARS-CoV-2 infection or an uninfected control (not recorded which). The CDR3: CASSIHLAYNEQFF. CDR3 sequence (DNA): TGTGCCAGTAGTATCCACTTGGCCTACAATGAGCAGTTCTTC.